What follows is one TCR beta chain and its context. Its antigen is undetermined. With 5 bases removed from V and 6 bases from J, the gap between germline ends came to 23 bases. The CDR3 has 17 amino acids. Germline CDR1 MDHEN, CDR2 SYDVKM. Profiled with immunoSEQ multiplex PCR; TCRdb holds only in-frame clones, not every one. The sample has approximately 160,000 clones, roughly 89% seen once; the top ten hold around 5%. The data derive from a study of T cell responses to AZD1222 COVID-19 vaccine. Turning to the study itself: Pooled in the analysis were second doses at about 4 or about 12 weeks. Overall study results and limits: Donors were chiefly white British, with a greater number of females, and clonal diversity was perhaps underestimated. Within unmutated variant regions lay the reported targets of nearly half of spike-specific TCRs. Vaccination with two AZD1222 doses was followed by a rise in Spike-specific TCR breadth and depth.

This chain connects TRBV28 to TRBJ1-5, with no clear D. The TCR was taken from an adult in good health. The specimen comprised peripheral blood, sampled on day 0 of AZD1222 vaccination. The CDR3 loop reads CASSPPAGREPFQPQHF. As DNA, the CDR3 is TGTGCCAGCAGTCCCCCCGCGGGAAGGGAGCCTTTTCAGCCCCAGCATTTT.